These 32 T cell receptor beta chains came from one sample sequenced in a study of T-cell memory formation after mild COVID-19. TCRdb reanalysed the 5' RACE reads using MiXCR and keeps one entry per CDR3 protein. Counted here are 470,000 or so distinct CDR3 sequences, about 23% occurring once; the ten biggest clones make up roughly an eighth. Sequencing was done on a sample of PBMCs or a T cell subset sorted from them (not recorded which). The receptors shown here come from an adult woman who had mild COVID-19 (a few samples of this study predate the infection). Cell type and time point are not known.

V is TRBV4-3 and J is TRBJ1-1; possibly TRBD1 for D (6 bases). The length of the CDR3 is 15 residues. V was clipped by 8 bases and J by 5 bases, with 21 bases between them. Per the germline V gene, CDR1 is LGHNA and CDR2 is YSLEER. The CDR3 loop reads CASRDIQGSRTEAFF. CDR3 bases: TGCGCCAGCCGTGATATACAGGGAAGTAGGACTGAAGCTTTCTTT.

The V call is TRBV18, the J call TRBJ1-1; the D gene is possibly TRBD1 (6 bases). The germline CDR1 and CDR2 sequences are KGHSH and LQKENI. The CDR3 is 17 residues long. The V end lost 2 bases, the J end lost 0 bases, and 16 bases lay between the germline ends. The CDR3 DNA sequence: TGTGCCAGCTCACCAAGGAATTCAGGGGCGATGAACACTGAAGCTTTCTTT. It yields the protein CASSPRNSGAMNTEAFF.

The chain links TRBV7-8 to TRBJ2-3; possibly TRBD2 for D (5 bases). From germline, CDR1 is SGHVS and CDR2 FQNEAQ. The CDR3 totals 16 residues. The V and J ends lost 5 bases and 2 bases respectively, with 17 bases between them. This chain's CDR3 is CASSLVRELVTDTQYF. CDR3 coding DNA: TGTGCCAGCAGCCTCGTCCGGGAATTGGTCACAGATACGCAGTATTTT.

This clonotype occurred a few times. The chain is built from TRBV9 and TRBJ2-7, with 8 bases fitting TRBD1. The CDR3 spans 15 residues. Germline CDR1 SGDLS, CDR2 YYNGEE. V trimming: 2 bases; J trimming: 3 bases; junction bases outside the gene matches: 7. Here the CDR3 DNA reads TGTGCCAGCAGCGTCTATCCAGGGGGCGGCTACGAGCAGTACTTC. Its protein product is CASSVYPGGGYEQYF.

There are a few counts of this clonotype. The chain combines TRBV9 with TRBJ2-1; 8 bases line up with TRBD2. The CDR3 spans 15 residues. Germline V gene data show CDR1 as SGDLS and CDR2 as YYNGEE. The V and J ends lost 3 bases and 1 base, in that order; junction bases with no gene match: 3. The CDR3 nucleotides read TGTGCCAGCAGCGGGGGACTAGGGTCCTACAATGAGCAGTTCTTC. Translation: CASSGGLGSYNEQFF.

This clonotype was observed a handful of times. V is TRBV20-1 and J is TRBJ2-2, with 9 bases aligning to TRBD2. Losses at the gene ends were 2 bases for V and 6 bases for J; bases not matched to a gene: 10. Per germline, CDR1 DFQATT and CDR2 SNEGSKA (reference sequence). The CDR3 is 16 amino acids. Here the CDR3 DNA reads TGCAGTGCTAGAATCTTAGCGGGGGAAGGGGCCGGGGAGCTGTTTTTT. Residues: CSARILAGEGAGELFF.

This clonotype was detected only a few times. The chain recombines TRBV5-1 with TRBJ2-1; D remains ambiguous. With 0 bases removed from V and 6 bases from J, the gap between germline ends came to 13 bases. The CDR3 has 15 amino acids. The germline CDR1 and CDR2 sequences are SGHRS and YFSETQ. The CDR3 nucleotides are TGCGCCAGCAGCTTGGTAGTGAATTCTGGCAATGAGCAGTTCTTC. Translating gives CASSLVVNSGNEQFF.

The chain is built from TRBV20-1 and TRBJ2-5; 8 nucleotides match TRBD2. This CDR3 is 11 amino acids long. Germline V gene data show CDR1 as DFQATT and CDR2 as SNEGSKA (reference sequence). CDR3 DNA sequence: TGCAGCTTGGCGGGAGGAGAGACCCAGTACTTC. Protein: CSLAGGETQYF.

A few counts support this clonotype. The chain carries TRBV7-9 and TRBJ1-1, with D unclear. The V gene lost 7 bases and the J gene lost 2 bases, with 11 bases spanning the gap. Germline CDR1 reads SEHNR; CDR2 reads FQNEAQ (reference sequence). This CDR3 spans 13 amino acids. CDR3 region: CASTPASNTEAFF. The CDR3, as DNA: TGTGCCAGCACCCCCGCTTCTAACACTGAAGCTTTCTTT.

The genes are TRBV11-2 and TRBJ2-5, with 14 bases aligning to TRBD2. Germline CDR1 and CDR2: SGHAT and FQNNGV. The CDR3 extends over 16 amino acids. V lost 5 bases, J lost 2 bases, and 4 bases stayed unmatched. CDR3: CASSVGLAGGQETQYF. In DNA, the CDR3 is TGTGCCAGCAGCGTCGGACTAGCGGGAGGTCAAGAGACCCAGTACTTC.

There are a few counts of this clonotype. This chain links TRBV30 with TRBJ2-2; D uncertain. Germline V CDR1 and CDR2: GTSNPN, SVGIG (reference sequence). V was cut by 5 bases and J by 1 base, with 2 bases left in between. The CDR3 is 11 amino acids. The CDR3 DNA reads TGTGCCTGGGGGAACACCGGGGAGCTGTTTTTT. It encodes CAWGNTGELFF. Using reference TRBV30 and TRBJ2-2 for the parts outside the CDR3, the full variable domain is SQTIHQWPATLVQPVGSPLSLECTVEGTSNPNLYWYRQAAGRGLQLLFYSVGIGQISSEVPQNLSASRPQDRQFILSSKKLLLSDSGFYLCAWGNTGELFFGEGSRLTVL.

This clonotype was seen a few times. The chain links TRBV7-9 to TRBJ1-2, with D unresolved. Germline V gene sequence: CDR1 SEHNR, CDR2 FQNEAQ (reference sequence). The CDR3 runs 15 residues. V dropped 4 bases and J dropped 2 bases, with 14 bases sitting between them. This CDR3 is CASSSPGQTNYGYTF. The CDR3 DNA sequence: TGTGCCAGCAGCTCTCCGGGCCAAACCAACTATGGCTACACCTTC. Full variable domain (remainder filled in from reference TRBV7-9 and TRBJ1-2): DTGVSQNPRHKITKRGQNVTFRCDPISEHNRLYWYRQTLGQGPEFLTYFQNEAQLEKSRLLSDRFSAERPKGSFSTLEIQRTEQGDSAMYLCASSSPGQTNYGYTFGSGTRLTVV.

CDR3 nucleotides: TGTGCCAGCAGTGAAGCGCTAGGGTATGGCTACACCTTC. Its translation: CASSEALGYGYTF. V usage is TRBV6-1 and J usage is TRBJ1-2, with D unresolved. The V end lost 0 bases, the J end lost 5 bases, and 7 bases lay between the germline ends. Germline CDR1 MNHNS, CDR2 SASEGT. CDR3 length: 13 amino acids.

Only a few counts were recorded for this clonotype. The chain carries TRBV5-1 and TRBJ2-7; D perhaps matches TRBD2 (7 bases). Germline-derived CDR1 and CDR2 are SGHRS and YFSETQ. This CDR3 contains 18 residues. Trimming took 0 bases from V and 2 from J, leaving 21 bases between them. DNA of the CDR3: TGCGCCAGCAGCTTGGAGGGGGGGAGAGCCCGCTGGGCCTACGAGCAGTACTTC. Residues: CASSLEGGRARWAYEQYF. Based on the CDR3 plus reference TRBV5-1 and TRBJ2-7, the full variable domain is KAGVTQTPRYLIKTRGQQVTLSCSPISGHRSVSWYQQTPGQGLQFLFEYFSETQRNKGNFPGRFSGRQFSNSRSEMNVSTLELGDSALYLCASSLEGGRARWAYEQYFGPGTRLTVT.

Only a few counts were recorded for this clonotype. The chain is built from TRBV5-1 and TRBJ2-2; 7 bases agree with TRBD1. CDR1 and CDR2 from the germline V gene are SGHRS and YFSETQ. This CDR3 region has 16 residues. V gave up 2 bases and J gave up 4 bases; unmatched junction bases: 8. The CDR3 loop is CASSLSGTASTGELFF. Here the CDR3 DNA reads TGCGCCAGCAGCTTATCCGGGACAGCTTCCACCGGGGAGCTGTTTTTT.

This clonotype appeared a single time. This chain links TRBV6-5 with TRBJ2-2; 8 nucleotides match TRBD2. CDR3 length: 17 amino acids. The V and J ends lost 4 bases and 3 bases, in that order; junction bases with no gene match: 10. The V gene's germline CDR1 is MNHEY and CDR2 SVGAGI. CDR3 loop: CASSSLLQRGHTGELFF. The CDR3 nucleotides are TGTGCCAGCAGTTCGTTACTTCAGCGGGGGCACACCGGGGAGCTGTTTTTT.

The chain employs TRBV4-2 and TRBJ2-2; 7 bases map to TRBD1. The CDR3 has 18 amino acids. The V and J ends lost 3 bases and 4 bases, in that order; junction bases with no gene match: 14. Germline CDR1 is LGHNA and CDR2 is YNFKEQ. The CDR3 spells CASSQEKLRGRITGELFF. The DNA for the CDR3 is TGTGCCAGCAGCCAGGAAAAATTGAGGGGGCGGATCACCGGGGAGCTGTTTTTT.

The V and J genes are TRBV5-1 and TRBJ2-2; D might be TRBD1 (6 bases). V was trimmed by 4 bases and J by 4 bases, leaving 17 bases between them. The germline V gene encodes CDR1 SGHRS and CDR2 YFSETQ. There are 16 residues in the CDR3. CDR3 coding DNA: TGCGCCAGCAGCCCGAACCCTGGGACACTCACCGGGGAGCTGTTTTTT. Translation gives CASSPNPGTLTGELFF.

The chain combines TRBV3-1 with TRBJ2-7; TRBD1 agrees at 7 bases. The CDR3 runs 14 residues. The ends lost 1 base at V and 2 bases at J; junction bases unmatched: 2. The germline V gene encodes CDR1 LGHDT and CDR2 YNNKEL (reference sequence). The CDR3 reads CASSQGDRAYEQYF. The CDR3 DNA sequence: TGTGCCAGCAGCCAAGGGGACAGAGCCTACGAGCAGTACTTC.

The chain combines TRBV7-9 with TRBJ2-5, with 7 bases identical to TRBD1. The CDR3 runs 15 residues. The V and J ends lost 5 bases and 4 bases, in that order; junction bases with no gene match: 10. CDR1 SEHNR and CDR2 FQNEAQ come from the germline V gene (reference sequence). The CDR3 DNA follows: TGTGCCAGCAGCCCAAAGACAGGGAGAGGAGAGACCCAGTACTTC. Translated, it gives CASSPKTGRGETQYF.

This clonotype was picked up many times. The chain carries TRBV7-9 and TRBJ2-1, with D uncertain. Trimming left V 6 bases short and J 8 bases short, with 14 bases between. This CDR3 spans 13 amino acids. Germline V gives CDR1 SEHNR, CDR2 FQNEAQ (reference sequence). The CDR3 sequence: CASRAPPHDEQFF. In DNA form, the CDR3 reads TGTGCCAGCAGGGCCCCCCCCCATGATGAGCAGTTCTTC.

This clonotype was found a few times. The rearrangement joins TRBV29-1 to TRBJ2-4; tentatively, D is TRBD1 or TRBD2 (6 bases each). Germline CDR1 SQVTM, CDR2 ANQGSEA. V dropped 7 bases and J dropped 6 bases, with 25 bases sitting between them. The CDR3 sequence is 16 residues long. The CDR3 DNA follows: TGCAGCGCCGCCCGAACCGACAGCCGGGGGCGAAACATTCAGTACTTC. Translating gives CSAARTDSRGRNIQYF.

DNA for the CDR3: TGCGCCAGCAGCTTGTACGGCCTCAATGAGCAGTTCTTC. Translating it yields CASSLYGLNEQFF. The V call is TRBV5-1, the J call TRBJ2-1, with D hard to call. V lost 1 base, J lost 6 bases, and 8 bases lay in between. The CDR3 is 13 residues long. CDR1 and CDR2 from the germline V gene are SGHRS and YFSETQ.

CDR3 in amino acids: CASIWGAANTEAFF. CDR3 sequence (DNA): TGTGCCAGCATTTGGGGGGCTGCGAACACTGAAGCTTTCTTT. The chain carries TRBV6-1 and TRBJ1-1, with D tentatively TRBD1 (6 bases). The ends were cut back, 7 bases at V and 1 base at J, with 13 bases in the middle. The germline V gene encodes CDR1 MNHNS and CDR2 SASEGT. The CDR3 totals 14 residues.

The CDR3: CASSLRLNSYGYTF. The CDR3 coding sequence is TGTGCCAGCAGCTTGAGGCTGAACAGCTATGGCTACACCTTC. J is TRBJ1-2 and V is TRBV7-2; D unresolved. CDR1 SGHTA and CDR2 FQGNSA come from the germline V gene. V lost 3 bases and J 4 bases, leaving 12 bases between the germline ends. This CDR3 has 14 residues.

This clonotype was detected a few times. This CDR3 reads CASTSSISEQFF. In DNA form, the CDR3 reads TGTGCCAGCACCTCTTCTATTAGTGAGCAGTTCTTC. The genes are TRBV6-2 or TRBV6-3 and TRBJ2-1; D is undetermined. This CDR3 comprises 12 residues. Germline V CDR1 and CDR2: MNHEY, SVGEGT. V shed 7 bases and J shed 9 bases, with 13 bases lying between them.

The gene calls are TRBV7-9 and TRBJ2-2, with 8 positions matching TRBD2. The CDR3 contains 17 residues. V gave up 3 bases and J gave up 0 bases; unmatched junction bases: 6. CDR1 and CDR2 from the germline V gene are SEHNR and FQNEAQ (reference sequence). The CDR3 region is CASSFSGGLANTGELFF. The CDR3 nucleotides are TGTGCCAGCAGCTTCAGCGGGGGTTTGGCGAACACCGGGGAGCTGTTTTTT.

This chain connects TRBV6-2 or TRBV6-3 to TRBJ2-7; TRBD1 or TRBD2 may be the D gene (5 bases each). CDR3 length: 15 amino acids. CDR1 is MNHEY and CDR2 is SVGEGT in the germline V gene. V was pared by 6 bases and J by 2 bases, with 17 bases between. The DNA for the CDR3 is TGTGCCAGCAGCGATAACCGGGACCATCCCTACGAGCAGTACTTC. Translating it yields CASSDNRDHPYEQYF.

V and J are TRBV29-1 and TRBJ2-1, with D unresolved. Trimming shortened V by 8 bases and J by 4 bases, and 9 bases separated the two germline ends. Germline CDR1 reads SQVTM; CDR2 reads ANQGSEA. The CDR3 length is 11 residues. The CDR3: CSTERYNEQFF. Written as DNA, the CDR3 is TGCAGCACTGAGAGGTACAATGAGCAGTTCTTC.

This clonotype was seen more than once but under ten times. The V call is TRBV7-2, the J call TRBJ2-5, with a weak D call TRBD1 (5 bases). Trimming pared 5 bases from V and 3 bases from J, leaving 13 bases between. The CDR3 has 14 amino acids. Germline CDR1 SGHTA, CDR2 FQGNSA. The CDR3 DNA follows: TGTGCCAGCAGCGCCAGGGTATTTGAAGAGACCCAGTACTTC. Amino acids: CASSARVFEETQYF.

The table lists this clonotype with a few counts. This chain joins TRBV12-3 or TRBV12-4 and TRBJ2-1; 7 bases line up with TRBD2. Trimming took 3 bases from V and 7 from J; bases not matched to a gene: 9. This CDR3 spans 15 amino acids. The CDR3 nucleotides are TGTGCCAGCAGTTTGGGTCTAGCGGAGGGTAATGAGCAGTTCTTC. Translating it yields CASSLGLAEGNEQFF.

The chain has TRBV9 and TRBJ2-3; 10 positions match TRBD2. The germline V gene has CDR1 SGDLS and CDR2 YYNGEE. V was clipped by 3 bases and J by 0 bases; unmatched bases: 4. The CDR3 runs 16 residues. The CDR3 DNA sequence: TGTGCCAGCAGCGATGGGACTAGCGCTAGCACAGATACGCAGTATTTT. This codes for CASSDGTSASTDTQYF.